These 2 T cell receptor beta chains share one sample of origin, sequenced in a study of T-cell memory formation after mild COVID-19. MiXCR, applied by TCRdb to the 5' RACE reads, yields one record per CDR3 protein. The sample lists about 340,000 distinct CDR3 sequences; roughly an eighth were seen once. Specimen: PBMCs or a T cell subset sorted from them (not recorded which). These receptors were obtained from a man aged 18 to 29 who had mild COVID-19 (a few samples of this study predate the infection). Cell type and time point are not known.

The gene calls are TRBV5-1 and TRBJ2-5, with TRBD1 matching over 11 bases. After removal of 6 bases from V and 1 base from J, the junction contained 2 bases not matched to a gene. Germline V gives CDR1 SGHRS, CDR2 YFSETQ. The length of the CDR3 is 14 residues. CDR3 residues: CASTGTGGQETQYF. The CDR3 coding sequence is TGCGCCAGCACGGGGACAGGGGGCCAAGAGACCCAGTACTTC.

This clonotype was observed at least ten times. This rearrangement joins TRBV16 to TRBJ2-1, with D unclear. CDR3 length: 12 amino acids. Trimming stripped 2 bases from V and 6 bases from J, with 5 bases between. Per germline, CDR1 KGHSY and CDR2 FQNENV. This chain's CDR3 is CASSQMTNEQFF. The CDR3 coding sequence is TGTGCCAGCAGCCAAATGACCAATGAGCAGTTCTTC. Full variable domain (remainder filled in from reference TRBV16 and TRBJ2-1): GEEVAQTPKHLVRGEGQKAKLYCAPIKGHSYVFWYQQVLKNEFKFLISFQNENVFDETGMPKERFSAKCLPNSPCSLEIQATKLEDSAVYFCASSQMTNEQFFGPGTRLTVL.